This TCR beta chain was captured by sequencing in a study of CXCR3-negative and CXCR3-positive naive CD8 T cells. Overall study context: The libraries together contributed about 135 million TRB reads, each supplying about 1.5 +/- 0.3 million. Study outcomes and limitations: More hydrophobic TRB CDR3s were found in CXCR3-positive naive cells than in CXCR3-negative naive cells. Naive subsets were similarly diverse, while memory CD8+ repertoires were much less diverse.

For this clonotype: Its antigen is not identified.

The CDR3 consists of 15 residues. Germline V gives CDR1 MNHEY, CDR2 SMNVEV (reference sequence). cDNA libraries for TRB were generated by 5' RACE incorporating UMI labels. TCRdb reanalyzed the 5' RACE reads, giving one entry per CDR3 protein sequence and no DNA. The clone table shows 65,000 to 90,000 distinct CDR3 sequences, with the ten largest holding approximately 0.58%. Sequencing was performed on naive CXCR3+ CD8+ T cells from blood. The subset denotes: CD45RO-CCR7+CD27+CD95- naive CD8+ T cells expressing CXCR3 (TNR3+). The J gene is TRBJ1-1, the V gene TRBV27. The TCR comes from a human donor in good health. Some clones in this sample may be carry-over from other donors' samples. CDR3 loop: CASRTTATANTEAFF.